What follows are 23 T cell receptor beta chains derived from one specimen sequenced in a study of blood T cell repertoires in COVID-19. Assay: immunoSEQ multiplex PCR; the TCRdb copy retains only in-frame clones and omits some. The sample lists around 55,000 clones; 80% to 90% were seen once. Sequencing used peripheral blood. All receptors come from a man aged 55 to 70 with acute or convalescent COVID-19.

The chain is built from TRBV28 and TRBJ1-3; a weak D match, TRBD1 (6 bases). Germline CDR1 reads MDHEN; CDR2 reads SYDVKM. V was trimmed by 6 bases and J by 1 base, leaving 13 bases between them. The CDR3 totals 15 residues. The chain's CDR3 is CASRHRTESGNTIYF. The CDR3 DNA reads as TGTGCCAGCAGACATCGGACAGAGTCTGGAAACACCATATATTTT.

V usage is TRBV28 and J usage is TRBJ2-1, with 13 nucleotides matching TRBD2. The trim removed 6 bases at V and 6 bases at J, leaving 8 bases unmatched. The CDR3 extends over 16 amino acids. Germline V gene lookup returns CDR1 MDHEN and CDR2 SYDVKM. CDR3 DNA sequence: TGTGCCAGCAGACCCGGACTAGCGGGAGTCCGCAATGAGCAGTTCTTC. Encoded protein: CASRPGLAGVRNEQFF.

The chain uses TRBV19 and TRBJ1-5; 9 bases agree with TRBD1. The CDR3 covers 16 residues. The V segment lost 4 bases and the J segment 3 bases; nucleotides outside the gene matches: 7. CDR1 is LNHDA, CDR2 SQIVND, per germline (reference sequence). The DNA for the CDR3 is TGTGCCAGTAGTACCGCAAGGACAGGGGTCAATCAGCCCCAGCATTTT. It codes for CASSTARTGVNQPQHF. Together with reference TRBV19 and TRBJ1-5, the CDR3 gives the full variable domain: DGGITQSPKYLFRKEGQNVTLSCEQNLNHDAMYWYRQDPGQGLRLIYYSQIVNDFQKGDIAEGYSVSREKKESFPLTVTSAQKNPTAFYLCASSTARTGVNQPQHFGDGTRLSIL.

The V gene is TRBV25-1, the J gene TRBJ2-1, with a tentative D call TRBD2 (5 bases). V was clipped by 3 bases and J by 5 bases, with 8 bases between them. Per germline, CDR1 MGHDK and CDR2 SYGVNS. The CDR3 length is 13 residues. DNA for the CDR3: TGTGCCAGCAGTGACCTAGCCAACAATGAGCAGTTCTTC. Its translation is CASSDLANNEQFF.

In DNA, the CDR3 is TGTGCCAGCAGCGCCGGGACTAGCGGAAACTACGAGCAGTACTTC. Translation gives CASSAGTSGNYEQYF. V usage is TRBV11-1 and J usage is TRBJ2-7, with 11 bases that match TRBD2. Germline V gene lookup returns CDR1 SGHAT and CDR2 FQDESV (reference sequence). Trimming took 5 bases from V and 3 from J; bases not matched to a gene: 6. The CDR3 has 15 residues.

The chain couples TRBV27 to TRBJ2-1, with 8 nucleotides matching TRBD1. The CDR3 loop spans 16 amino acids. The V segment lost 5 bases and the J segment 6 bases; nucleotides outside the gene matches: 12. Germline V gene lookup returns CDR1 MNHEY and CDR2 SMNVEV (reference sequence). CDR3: CASSGRDRGWVNEQFF. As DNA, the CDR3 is TGTGCCAGCAGTGGAAGAGACAGGGGATGGGTCAATGAGCAGTTCTTC.

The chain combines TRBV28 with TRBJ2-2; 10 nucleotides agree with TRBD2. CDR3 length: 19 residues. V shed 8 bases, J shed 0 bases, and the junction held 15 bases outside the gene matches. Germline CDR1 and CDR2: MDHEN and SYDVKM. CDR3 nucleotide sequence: TGTGCCAGCGGAGTTATCGGGGTAGCGGGAGGCCCGAACACCGGGGAGCTGTTTTTT. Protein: CASGVIGVAGGPNTGELFF.

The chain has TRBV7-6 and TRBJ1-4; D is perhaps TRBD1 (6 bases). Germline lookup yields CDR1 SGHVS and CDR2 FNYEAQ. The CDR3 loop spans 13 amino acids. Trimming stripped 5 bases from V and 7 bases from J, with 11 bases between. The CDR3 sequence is CASSTVTGEKLFF. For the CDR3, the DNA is TGTGCCAGCAGCACCGTGACAGGTGAAAAACTGTTTTTT. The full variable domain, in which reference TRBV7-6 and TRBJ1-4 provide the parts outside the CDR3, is GAGVSQSPRYKVTKRGQDVALRCDPISGHVSLYWYRQALGQGPEFLTYFNYEAQQDKSGLPNDRFSAERPEGSISTLTIQRTEQRDSAMYRCASSTVTGEKLFFGSGTQLSVL.

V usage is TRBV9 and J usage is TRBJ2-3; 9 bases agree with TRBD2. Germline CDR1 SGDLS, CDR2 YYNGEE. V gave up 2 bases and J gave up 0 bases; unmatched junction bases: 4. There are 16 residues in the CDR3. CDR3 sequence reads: CASSVSSGASTDTQYF. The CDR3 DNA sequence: TGTGCCAGCAGCGTGTCTAGCGGGGCTAGCACAGATACGCAGTATTTT.

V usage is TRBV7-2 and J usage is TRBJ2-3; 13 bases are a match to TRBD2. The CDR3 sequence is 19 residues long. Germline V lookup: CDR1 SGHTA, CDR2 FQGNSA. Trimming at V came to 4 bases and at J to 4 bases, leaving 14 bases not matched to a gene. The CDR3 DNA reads TGTGCCAGCAGCTCCCGGACTAGCGGGAGACCTAGCAAGGCAGATACGCAGTATTTT. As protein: CASSSRTSGRPSKADTQYF. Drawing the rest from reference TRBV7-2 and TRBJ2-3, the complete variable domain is GAGVSQSPSNKVTEKGKDVELRCDPISGHTALYWYRQSLGQGLEFLIYFQGNSAPDKSGLPSDRFSAERTGGSVSTLTIQRTQQEDSAVYLCASSSRTSGRPSKADTQYFGPGTRLTVL.

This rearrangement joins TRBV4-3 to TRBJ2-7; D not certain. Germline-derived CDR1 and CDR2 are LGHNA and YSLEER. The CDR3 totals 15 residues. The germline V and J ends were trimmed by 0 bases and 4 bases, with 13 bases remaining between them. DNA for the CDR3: TGCGCCAGCAGCCAAGAGCACAGAAAAATTTACGAGCAGTACTTC. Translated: CASSQEHRKIYEQYF.

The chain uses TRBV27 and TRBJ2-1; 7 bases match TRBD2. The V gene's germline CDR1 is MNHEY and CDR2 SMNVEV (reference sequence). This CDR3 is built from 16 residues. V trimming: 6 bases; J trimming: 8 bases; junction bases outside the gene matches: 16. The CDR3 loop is CASRKSTWEGIDEQFF. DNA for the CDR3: TGTGCCAGCAGGAAGAGTACGTGGGAGGGGATCGATGAGCAGTTCTTC.

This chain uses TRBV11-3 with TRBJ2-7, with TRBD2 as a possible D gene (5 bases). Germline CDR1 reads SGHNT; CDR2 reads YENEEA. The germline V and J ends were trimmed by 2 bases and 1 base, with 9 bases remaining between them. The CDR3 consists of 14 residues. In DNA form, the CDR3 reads TGTGCCAGCAGCTTATCCCGGACTTCCTACGAGCAGTACTTC. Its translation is CASSLSRTSYEQYF.

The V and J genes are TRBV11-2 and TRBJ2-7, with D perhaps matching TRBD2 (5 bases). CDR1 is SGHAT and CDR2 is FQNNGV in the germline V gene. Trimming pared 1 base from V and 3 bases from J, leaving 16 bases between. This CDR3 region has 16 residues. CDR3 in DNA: TGTGCCAGCAGCTTAGTTCGGGATCTGTCACACTACGAGCAGTACTTC. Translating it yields CASSLVRDLSHYEQYF.

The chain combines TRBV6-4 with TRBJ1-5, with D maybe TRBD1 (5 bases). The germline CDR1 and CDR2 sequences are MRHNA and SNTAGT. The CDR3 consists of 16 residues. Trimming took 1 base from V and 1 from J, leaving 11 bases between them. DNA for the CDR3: TGTGCCAGCAGTGACTGCAGGGAGGGAAGCAATCAGCCCCAGCATTTT. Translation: CASSDCREGSNQPQHF.

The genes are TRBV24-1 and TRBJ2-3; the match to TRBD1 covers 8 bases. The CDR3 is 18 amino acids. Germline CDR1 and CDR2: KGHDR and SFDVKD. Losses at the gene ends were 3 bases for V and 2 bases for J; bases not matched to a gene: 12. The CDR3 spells CATSDESSTGEVTDTQYF. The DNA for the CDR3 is TGTGCCACCAGTGATGAGTCTTCGACAGGGGAGGTCACAGATACGCAGTATTTT.

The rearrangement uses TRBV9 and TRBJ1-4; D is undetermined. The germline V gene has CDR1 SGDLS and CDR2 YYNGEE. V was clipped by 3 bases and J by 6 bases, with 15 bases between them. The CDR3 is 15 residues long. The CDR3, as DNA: TGTGCCAGCAGCGGGAGGCGGGTTGGGGATGAAAAACTGTTTTTT. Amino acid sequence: CASSGRRVGDEKLFF.

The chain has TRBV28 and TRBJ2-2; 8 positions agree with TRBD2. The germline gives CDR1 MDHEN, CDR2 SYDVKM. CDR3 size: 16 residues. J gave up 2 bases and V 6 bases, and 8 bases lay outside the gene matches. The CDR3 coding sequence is TGTGCCAGCAGCCCACCGGGACTAGTTAACACCGGGGAGCTGTTTTTT. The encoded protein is CASSPPGLVNTGELFF. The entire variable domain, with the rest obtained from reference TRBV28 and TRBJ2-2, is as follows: DVKVTQSSRYLVKRTGEKVFLECVQDMDHENMFWYRQDPGLGLRLIYFSYDVKMKEKGDIPEGYSVSREKKERFSLILESASTNQTSMYLCASSPPGLVNTGELFFGEGSRLTVL.

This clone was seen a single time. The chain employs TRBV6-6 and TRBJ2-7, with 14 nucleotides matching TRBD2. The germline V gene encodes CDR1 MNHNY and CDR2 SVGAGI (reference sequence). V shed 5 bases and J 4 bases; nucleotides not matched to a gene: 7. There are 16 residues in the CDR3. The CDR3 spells CASSDFGTSGSYEQYF. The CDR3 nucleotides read TGTGCCAGCAGTGACTTCGGGACTAGCGGGAGTTACGAGCAGTACTTC.

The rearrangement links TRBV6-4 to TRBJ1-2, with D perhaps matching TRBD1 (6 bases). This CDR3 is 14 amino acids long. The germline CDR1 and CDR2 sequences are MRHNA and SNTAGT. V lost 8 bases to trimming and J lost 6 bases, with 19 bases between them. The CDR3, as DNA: TGTGCCAGCGGCCCGTCGCGGGGGGCCAATGGCTACACCTTC. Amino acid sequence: CASGPSRGANGYTF.

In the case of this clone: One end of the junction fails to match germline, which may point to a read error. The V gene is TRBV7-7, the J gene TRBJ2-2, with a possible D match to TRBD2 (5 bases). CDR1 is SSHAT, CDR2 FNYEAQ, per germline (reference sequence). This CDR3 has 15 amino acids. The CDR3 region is CASSLTLDYRGELFF. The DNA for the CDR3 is TGTGCTAGCAGCTTAACCCTAGACTACCGAGGGGAGCTGTTTTTT.

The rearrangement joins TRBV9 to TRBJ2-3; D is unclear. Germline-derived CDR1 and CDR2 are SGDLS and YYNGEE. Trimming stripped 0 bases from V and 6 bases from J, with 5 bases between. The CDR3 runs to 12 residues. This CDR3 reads CASSVGPDTQYF. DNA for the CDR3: TGTGCCAGCAGCGTAGGTCCGGATACGCAGTATTTT.

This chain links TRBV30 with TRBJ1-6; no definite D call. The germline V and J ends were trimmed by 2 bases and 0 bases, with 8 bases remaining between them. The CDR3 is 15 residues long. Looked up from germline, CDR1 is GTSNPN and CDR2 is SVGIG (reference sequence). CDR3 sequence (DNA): TGTGCCTGGAGTTTGGTGAGCTCCTATAATTCACCCCTCCACTTT. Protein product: CAWSLVSSYNSPLHF.